A single TCR beta chain is shown here with its context. Germline-derived CDR1 and CDR2 are LNHDA and SQIVND (reference sequence). The CDR3 is 14 amino acids. Trimming took off 7 bases at V and 4 bases at J, with 15 bases between the two ends. This specimen comes from a study of blood T cell repertoires in COVID-19. Overall study context: T cells, B-cell-depleted T cells, or PBMCs provided the cDNA or gDNA that served as material.

The data were produced by immunoSEQ multiplex PCR, yet TCRdb's version contains in-frame clones alone and is incomplete. This table holds approximately 200,000 clones, about 80% found once. The chain carries TRBV19 and TRBJ2-3; D is possibly TRBD2 (6 bases). The source is a woman aged 25 to 39 who had recovered from COVID-19. The sequenced sample consisted of peripheral blood. The CDR3 loop reads CASMLHRRADTQYF. In nucleotides, the CDR3 is TGTGCCAGTATGCTGCACCGGAGGGCAGATACGCAGTATTTT.